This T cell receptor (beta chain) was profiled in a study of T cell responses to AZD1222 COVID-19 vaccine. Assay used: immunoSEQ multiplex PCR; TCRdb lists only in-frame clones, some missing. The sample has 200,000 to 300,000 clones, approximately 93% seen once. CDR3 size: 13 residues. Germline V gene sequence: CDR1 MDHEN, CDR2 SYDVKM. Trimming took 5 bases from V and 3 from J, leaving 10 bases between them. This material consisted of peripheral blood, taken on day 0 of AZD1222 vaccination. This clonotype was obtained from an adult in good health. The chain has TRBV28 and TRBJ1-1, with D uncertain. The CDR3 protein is CASSPDTHTEAFF. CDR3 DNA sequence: TGTGCCAGCAGTCCCGACACCCACACTGAAGCTTTCTTT. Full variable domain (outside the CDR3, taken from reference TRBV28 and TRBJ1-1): DVKVTQSSRYLVKRTGEKVFLECVQDMDHENMFWYRQDPGLGLRLIYFSYDVKMKEKGDIPEGYSVSREKKERFSLILESASTNQTSMYLCASSPDTHTEAFFGQGTRLTVV.